The text below deals with one TCR beta chain. Its antigen is as yet unknown. Repertoires were generated with immunoSEQ multiplex PCR, while TCRdb's copy carries only in-frame clones and drops some. The sample holds tens of thousands of clones; 80% to 95% are singletons and the top ten take about 13%. This specimen comes from a study of OX40 agonist ivuxolimab in advanced cancers. Study context: Patients were dosed with the agonistic anti-OX40 (CD134) antibody ivuxolimab. Patients receiving dose escalation had hepatocellular carcinoma, melanoma, renal cell or head and neck cancer. Past anti-PD-1, anti-PD-L1 or anti-CTLA-4 therapy was accepted, and 40% had received some. Study outcomes and limitations: Dosing at 0.1 to 3.0 mg/kg was accompanied by clonal expansion of CD4+ and CD8+ blood T cells by week 6.

The material was CD4+ or CD8+ T cells sorted from blood, obtained in a trial of the OX40 agonist ivuxolimab. This TCR derives from an adult with an advanced solid tumor such as melanoma, head and neck, liver or kidney cancer.

The CDR3 is CASSEGSNEKLFF. In DNA, the CDR3 is TGTGCCAGCAGCGAGGGGTCCAATGAAAAACTGTTTTTT. The chain combines TRBV9 with TRBJ1-4; D may be TRBD1 (5 bases). The CDR3 extends over 13 amino acids. From germline, CDR1 is SGDLS and CDR2 YYNGEE. The V gene lost 3 bases and the J gene lost 5 bases, with 8 bases spanning the gap.